The T cell receptor (beta chain) under discussion was sequenced for a study of T cells in women clearing cervical HPV infection. Study details: Case blood drawn at lesion detection; control blood after infection cleared.

Study outcomes and limitations: Richness plus V gene abundances separated cases from controls with AUC 0.7 to 0.9.

Only in-frame clones appear in the TCRdb table, and some are missing; sequencing was by immunoSEQ multiplex PCR. In all, the sample yields fewer than 20,000 clones. With respect to this clone: Its antigen remains unknown. The read terminates 3 residues before the CDR3 end, so the remaining end is supplied by the germline J gene.

The CDR3 contains 15 residues. V lost 5 bases and J lost 4, with 17 bases in between. Germline V gives CDR1 SEHNR, CDR2 FQNEAQ (reference sequence). The source material was blood buffy coat. The chain combines TRBV7-9 with TRBJ2-5; perhaps TRBD2 as D (5 bases). The TCR originated in a woman aged 18-70 years with a cervical HPV16 infection that either progressed to CIN3+ or cleared (not recorded which). The CDR3 reads CASSPVNNRGETQYF. The sequenced CDR3 bases are TGTGCCAGCAGCCCAGTGAACAACCGGGGAGAGACC. Full variable domain (rest looked up from reference TRBV7-9 and TRBJ2-5): DTGVSQNPRHKITKRGQNVTFRCDPISEHNRLYWYRQTLGQGPEFLTYFQNEAQLEKSRLLSDRFSAERPKGSFSTLEIQRTEQGDSAMYLCASSPVNNRGETQYFGPGTRLLVL.